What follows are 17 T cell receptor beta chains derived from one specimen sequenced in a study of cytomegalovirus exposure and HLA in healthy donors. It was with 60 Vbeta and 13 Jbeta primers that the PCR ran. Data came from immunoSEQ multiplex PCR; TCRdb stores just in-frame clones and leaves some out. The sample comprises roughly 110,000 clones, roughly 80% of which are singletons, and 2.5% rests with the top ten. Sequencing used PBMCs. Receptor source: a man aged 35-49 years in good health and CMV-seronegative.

The CDR3 DNA sequence: TGTGCCATCAGTGAGGGGGGACAGGTCAACGAAGCTTTCTTT. It specifies CAISEGGQVNEAFF. V is TRBV10-3 and J is TRBJ1-1, with 8 bases matching TRBD1. CDR1 is ENHRY and CDR2 is SYGVKD in the germline V gene. V lost 2 bases and J lost 8; bases outside the gene matches: 7. This CDR3 has 14 residues.

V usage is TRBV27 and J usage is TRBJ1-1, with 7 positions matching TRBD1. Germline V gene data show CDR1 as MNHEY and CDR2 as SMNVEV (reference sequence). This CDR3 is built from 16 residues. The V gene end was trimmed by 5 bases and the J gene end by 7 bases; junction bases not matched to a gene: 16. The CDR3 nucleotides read TGTGCCAGCAGTCCCTTGGAAGGGGGCGCGATGGTTGAAGCTTTCTTT. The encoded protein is CASSPLEGGAMVEAFF.

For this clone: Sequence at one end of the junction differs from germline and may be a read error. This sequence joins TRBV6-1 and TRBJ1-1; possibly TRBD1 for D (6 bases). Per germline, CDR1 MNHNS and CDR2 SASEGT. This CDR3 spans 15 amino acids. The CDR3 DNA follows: TGTGCCAGCAGCGAAGCCTACAACAGGGACACTGAAGCTTTCTTT. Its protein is CASSEAYNRDTEAFF.

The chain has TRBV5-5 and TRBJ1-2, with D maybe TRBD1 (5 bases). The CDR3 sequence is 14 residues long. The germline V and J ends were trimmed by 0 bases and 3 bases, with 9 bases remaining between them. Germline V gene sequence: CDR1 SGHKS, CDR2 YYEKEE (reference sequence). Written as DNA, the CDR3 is TGTGCCAGCAGCTTGGAAAGGGGCTACTATGGCTACACCTTC. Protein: CASSLERGYYGYTF. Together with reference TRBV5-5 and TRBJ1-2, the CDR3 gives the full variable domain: DAGVTQSPTHLIKTRGQQVTLRCSPISGHKSVSWYQQVLGQGPQFIFQYYEKEERGRGNFPDRFSARQFPNYSSELNVNALLLGDSALYLCASSLERGYYGYTFGSGTRLTVV.

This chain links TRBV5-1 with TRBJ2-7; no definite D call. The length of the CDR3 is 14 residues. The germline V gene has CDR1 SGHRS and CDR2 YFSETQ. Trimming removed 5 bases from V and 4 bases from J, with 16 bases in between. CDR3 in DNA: TGCGCCAGCAGTTACAACAGTCAGGAATACGAGCAGTACTTC. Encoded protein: CASSYNSQEYEQYF.

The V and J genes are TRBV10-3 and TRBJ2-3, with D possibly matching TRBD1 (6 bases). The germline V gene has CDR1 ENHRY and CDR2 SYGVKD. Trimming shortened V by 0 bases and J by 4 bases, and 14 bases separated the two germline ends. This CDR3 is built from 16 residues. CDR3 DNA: TGTGCCATCAGTGAGTCGACACAGGGATCGGCAGATACGCAGTATTTT. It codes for CAISESTQGSADTQYF.

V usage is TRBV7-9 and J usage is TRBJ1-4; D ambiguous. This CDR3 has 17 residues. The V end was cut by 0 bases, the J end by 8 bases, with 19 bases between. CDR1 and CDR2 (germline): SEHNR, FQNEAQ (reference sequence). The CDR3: CASSLARGRQPPEKLFF. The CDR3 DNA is TGTGCCAGCAGCTTAGCGCGCGGCCGCCAACCGCCGGAAAAACTGTTTTTT.

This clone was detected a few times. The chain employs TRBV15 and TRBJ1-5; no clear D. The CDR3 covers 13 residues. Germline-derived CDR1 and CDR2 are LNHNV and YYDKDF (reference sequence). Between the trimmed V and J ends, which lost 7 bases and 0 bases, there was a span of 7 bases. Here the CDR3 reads CATTADSNQPQHF. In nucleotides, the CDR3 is TGTGCCACCACCGCGGATAGCAATCAGCCCCAGCATTTT.

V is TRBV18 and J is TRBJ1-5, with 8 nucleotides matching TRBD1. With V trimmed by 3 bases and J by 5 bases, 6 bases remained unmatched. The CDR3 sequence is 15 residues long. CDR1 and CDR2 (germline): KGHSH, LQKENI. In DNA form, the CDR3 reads TGTGCCAGCTCACCTGGACAGGGTTTTGATCAGCCCCAGCATTTT. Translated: CASSPGQGFDQPQHF.

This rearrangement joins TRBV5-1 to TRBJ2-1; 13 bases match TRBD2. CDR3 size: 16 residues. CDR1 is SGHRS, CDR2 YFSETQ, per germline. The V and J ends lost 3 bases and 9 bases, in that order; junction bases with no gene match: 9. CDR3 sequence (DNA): TGCGCCAGCAGCTATACACTGACTAGCGGGGGGCGTGAGCAGTTCTTC. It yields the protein CASSYTLTSGGREQFF.

The chain's CDR3 is CASKPSQGGVLNTEAFF. The CDR3 DNA reads TGTGCCAGTAAACCATCCCAGGGGGGCGTATTGAACACTGAAGCTTTCTTT. The V gene is TRBV19, the J gene TRBJ1-1; 7 nucleotides agree with TRBD1. The CDR3 contains 17 residues. V lost 7 bases to trimming and J lost 0 bases; unmatched junction nucleotides: 14. CDR1 is LNHDA and CDR2 is SQIVND in the germline V gene (reference sequence).

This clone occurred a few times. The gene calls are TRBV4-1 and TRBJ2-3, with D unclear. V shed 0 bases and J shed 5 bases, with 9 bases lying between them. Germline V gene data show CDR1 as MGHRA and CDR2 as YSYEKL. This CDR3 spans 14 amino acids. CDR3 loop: CASSQEPQRDTQYF. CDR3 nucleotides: TGCGCCAGCAGCCAAGAACCACAGAGAGATACGCAGTATTTT.

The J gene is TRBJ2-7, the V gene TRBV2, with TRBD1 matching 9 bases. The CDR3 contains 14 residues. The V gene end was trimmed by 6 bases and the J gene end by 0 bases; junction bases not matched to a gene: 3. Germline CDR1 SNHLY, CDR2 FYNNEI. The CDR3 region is CASSRDRDSYEQYF. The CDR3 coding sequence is TGTGCCAGCAGCCGGGACAGGGACTCCTACGAGCAGTACTTC.

CDR3 region: CASSRAGGFSGNTIYF. The CDR3 nucleotides are TGTGCCAGTAGTCGGGCCGGGGGATTCTCTGGAAACACCATATATTTT. This chain links TRBV9 with TRBJ1-3, with D possibly TRBD1 on 5 matching bases. Germline assignment: CDR1 SGDLS and CDR2 YYNGEE. There are 16 residues in the CDR3. Trimming shortened V by 8 bases and J by 0 bases, and 18 bases separated the two germline ends. The entire variable domain, with the rest obtained from reference TRBV9 and TRBJ1-3, is as follows: DSGVTQTPKHLITATGQRVTLRCSPRSGDLSVYWYQQSLDQGLQFLIQYYNGEERAKGNILERFSAQQFPDLHSELNLSSLELGDSALYFCASSRAGGFSGNTIYFGEGSWLTVV.

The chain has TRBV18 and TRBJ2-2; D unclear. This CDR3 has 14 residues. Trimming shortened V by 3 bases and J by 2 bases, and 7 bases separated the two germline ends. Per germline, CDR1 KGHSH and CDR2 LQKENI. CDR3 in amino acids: CASSPVANTGELFF. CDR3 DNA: TGTGCCAGCTCACCGGTGGCCAACACCGGGGAGCTGTTTTTT.

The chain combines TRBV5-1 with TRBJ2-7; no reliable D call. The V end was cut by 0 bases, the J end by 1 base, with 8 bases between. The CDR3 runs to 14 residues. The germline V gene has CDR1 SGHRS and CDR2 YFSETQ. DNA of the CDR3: TGCGCCAGCAGCTTGGACAGTCCGTCCTACGAGCAGTACTTC. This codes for CASSLDSPSYEQYF.

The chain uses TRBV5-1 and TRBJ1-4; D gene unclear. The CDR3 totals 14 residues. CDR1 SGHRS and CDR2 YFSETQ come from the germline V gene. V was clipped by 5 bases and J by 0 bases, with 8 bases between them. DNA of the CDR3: TGCGCCAGCAGTAAAGGAGCAACTAATGAAAAACTGTTTTTT. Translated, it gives CASSKGATNEKLFF.